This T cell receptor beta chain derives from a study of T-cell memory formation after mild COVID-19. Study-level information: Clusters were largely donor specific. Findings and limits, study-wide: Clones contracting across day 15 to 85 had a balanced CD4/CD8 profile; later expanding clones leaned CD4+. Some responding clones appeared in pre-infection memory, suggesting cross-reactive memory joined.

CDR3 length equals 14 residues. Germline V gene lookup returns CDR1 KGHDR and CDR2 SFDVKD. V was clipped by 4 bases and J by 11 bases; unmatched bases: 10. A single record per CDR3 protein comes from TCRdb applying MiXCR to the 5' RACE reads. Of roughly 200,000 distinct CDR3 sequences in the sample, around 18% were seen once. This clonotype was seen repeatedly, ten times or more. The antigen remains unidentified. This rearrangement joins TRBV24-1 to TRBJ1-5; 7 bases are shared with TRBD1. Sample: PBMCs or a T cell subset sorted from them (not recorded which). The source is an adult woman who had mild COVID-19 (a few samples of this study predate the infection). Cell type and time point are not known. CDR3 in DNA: TGTGCCACCAGTGACTCGACAGGGCCGTCTGCCCAGCATTTT. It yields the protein CATSDSTGPSAQHF.